This T cell receptor beta chain was obtained from a study of tumor and adjacent non-tumor tissue in lung cancer. Overall study: Each sample yielded some 4 million productive TCRbeta reads on average. The study's findings and limits: Normal lung showed higher cumulative top 100 clone frequency than tumor. Significantly higher TCR diversity was found in tumor than normal lung.

Concerning this clonotype: Antigen specificity is unknown.

V lost 6 bases and J 7 bases, leaving 26 bases between the germline ends. The CDR3 has 17 amino acids. Germline V gives CDR1 SGHAT, CDR2 FQDESV (reference sequence). The library came from three nested PCR rounds adapted from ARM-PCR protocols. TCRdb fed the multiplex PCR reads into MiXCR, producing one record per CDR3 protein. Of under 150,000 distinct CDR3 sequences in the sample, 60% to 70% were seen once. No cell sorting was done before RNA was extracted from the tissue. The receptor was derived from a man aged 55 to 70 with small cell lung cancer. This sequence joins TRBV11-1 and TRBJ2-3, with D perhaps TRBD1 or TRBD2 (5 bases each). The sequencing sample was made of lung tumor tissue. DNA for the CDR3: TGTGCCAGCAGTGTAGCCATGGGAGTGTCCGGGGCACATACGCAGTATTTT. The encoded protein is CASSVAMGVSGAHTQYF.